This T cell receptor (beta chain) was identified during a study of tumor-infiltrating lymphocytes in primary liver carcinoma. At the level of the study: The patients included men and women who were aged 30 to 69 years.

Of note for this clonotype: Its antigen remains unknown. The conserved closing phenylalanine or tryptophan is absent in this CDR3, likely reflecting a read error.

Study-level findings and limits: Blood had a significantly lower top-250-clone fraction than tumors did (p = 0.039).

Starting material of around 490 ng total RNA yielded TCR beta cDNA via a constant-region primer. Construction of TCR beta libraries relied on three successive nested multiplex PCR rounds employing slightly modified ARM-PCR. The study ran its first two PCR rounds for roughly 9 cycles each, using TRBV1-TRBV30 forward primers and a C-beta reverse primer. Via MiXCR, TCRdb re-called the multiplex PCR reads, giving one row per CDR3 protein. The profile covers 330,000 or so distinct CDR3 sequences, with less than 65% appearing a single time and about 6% taken by the ten largest. The germline V gene encodes CDR1 MGHRA and CDR2 YSYEKL. This CDR3 spans 13 amino acids. V was trimmed by 3 bases and J by 1 base, leaving 6 bases between them. Unsorted whole blood yielded blood RNA, and germline DNA was extracted as well. These patients lived with chronic HBV infection and had never been treated. Before any surgery took place, four milliliters of peripheral blood were collected.

Sequencing input: peripheral blood. The source is a man in his forties or fifties with primary liver carcinoma and hepatitis B virus infection. The chain uses TRBV4-1 and TRBJ2-5; D not certain. The DNA of the CDR3 is TGCGCCAGCAGCCAGGCGCCCCAAGAGACCCAGTACTCC. Its protein is CASSQAPQETQYS.